This paragraph covers one T cell receptor (beta chain) sequence. This sample was taken from a study of blood T cell repertoires in COVID-19. The V end lost 10 bases, the J end lost 0 bases, and 14 bases lay between the germline ends. The CDR3 contains 14 residues. The germline CDR1 and CDR2 sequences are SGHRS and YFSETQ. Some clones are missing from TCRdb's copy, which holds only in-frame ones; the method was immunoSEQ multiplex PCR. The sample lists about 220,000 clones; 80% to 90% were seen once. The receptor was isolated from a woman aged 55-69 years who had recovered from COVID-19. The gene calls are TRBV5-1 and TRBJ1-5; possible D gene TRBD1, 5 bases. Sequencing used peripheral blood. CDR3 DNA sequence: TGCGCCCTGGGGGGGTCTCATAGCAATCAGCCCCAGCATTTT. Translation: CALGGSHSNQPQHF.